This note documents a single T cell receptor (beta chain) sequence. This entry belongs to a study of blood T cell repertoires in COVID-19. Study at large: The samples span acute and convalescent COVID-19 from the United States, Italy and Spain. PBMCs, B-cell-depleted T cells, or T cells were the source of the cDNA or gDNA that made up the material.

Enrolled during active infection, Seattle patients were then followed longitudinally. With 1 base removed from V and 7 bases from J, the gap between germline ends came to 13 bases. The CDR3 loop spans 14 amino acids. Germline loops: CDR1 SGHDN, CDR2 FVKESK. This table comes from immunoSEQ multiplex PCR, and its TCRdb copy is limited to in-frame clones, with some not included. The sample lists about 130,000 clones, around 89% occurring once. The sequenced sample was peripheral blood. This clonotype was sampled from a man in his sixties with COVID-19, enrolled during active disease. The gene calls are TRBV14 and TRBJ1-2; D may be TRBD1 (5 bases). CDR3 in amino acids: CASSQVRGSGGYTF. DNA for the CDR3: TGTGCCAGCAGCCAAGTAAGGGGTTCCGGTGGCTACACCTTC.